This record covers a single T cell receptor beta chain. In the authors' workflow: For nucleated cells, counts were estimated from reference gene primer amplification. Sequencing used immunoSEQ multiplex PCR; TCRdb keeps in-frame clones, though not all of them. That table is the source of V, J and clone size, and D and trimming were worked out from the DNA. The sample lists under 200,000 clones, about 87% occurring once. The data belong to a study of blood T cell repertoires in COVID-19. Background on the study: Both acute and convalescent COVID-19 samples were obtained from the United States, Italy and Spain. PBMCs, B-cell-depleted T cells, or T cells provided the cDNA or gDNA that made up the material.

With 0 bases removed from V and 0 bases from J, the gap between germline ends came to 12 bases. CDR1 is SGHDT, CDR2 YYEEEE, per germline. The CDR3 runs to 16 residues. The V call is TRBV5-6, the J call TRBJ1-1; D remains unclear. This TCR was sampled from a man in his forties with active or convalescent COVID-19. The sample comprised peripheral blood. This chain's CDR3 is CASSLGRSTLNTEAFF. The CDR3 coding sequence is TGTGCCAGCAGCTTGGGAAGGAGTACCTTGAACACTGAAGCTTTCTTT. The whole variable domain, filled in from reference TRBV5-6 and TRBJ1-1, reads DAGVTQSPTHLIKTRGQQVTLRCSPKSGHDTVSWYQQALGQGPQFIFQYYEEEERQRGNFPDRFSGHQFPNYSSELNVNALLLGDSALYLCASSLGRSTLNTEAFFGQGTRLTVV.